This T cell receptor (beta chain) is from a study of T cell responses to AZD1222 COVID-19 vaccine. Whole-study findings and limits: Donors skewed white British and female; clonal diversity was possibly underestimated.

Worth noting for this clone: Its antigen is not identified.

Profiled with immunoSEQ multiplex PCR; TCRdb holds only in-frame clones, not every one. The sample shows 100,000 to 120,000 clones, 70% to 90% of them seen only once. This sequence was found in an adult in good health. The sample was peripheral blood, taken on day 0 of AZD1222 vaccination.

The CDR3 nucleotides read TGCAGCGTTGAAGAGGGCCTCTCCTACGAGCAGTACTTC. Its translation: CSVEEGLSYEQYF. The chain has TRBV29-1 and TRBJ2-7; no reliable D call. The CDR3 covers 13 residues. Germline CDR1 and CDR2: SQVTM and ANQGSEA. V lost 0 bases, J lost 0 bases, and 6 bases lay in between.